Sequencing of this T cell receptor beta chain was carried out in a study of PD-1 blockade in classical Hodgkin lymphoma. Study-wide results and limits: Partial responders and progressors had significantly lower baseline TCR diversity. Newly diagnosed patients reportedly trailed healthy donors in baseline TCR diversity.

Germline CDR1 reads MNHNS; CDR2 reads SASEGT. The CDR3 is 15 residues long. Trimming removed 5 bases from V and 4 bases from J; junction bases left unmatched: 7. Repertoires were generated with immunoSEQ multiplex PCR, while TCRdb's copy carries only in-frame clones and drops some. In the table there are about 35,000 clones, approximately 82% of which are singletons. There are a few counts of this clone. Antigen specificity is unknown. Each patient relapsed following autologous stem cell transplantation, and prior brentuximab vedotin exposure differed. Reported best responses ranged across complete response, partial response or progressive disease.

The source of this sequence is a human donor with classical Hodgkin lymphoma. The J gene is TRBJ2-7, the V gene TRBV6-1; 11 bases are shared with TRBD2. The sample consisted of peripheral blood mononuclear cells (PBMCs), taken before the second cycle of nivolumab. CDR3 sequence: CASSFEGTSGYEQYF. In DNA form, the CDR3 reads TGTGCCAGCAGTTTTGAGGGGACTAGCGGTTACGAGCAGTACTTC.